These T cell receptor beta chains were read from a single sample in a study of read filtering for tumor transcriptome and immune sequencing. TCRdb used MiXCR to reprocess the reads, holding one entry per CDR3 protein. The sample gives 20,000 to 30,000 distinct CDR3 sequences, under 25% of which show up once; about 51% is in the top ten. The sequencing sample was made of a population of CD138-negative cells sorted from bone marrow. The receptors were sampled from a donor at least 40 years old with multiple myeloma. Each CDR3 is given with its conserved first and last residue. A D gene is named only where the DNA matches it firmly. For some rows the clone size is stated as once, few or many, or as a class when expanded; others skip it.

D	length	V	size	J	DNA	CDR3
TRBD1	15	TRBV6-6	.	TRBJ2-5	TGTGCCAGCAGCTCGGACGGGACAGTGAAGGAGACCCAGTACTTC	CASSSDGTVKETQYF
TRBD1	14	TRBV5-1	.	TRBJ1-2	TGCGCCAGCAATGGAGCAGGGGGCTCCTATGGCTACACCTTC	CASNGAGGSYGYTF
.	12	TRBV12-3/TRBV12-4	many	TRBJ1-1	TGTGCCAGCAGTTTAGGAGGGAGCGCAGCTTTCTTT	CASSLGGSAAFF
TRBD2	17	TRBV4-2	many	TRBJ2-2	TGTGCCAGCAGCCAAGATACCCGGGGGGGGAACACCGGGGAGCTGTTTTTT	CASSQDTRGGNTGELFF
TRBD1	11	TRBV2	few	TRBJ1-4	TGTGCCAGCAGTGGAGACAGGGGGTTGTTTTTT	CASSGDRGLFF
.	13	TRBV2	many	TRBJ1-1	TGTGCCAGCAGTGATACCGTGAACACTGAAGCTTTCTTT	CASSDTVNTEAFF
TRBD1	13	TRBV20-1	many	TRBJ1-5	TGCAGTGCTAGACGCCAGGGGGATCAGCCCCAGCATTTT	CSARRQGDQPQHF
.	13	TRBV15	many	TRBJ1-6	TGTGCCACCAGCAGAGATCGTAATTCACCCCTCCACTTT	CATSRDRNSPLHF
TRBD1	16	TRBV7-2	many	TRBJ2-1	TGTGCCAGCAGCTTGACAGGACAGGGGCTTTACAATGAGCAGTTCTTC	CASSLTGQGLYNEQFF
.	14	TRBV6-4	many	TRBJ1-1	TGTGCCAGCAGTGACTCGTCGAAGAACACTGAAGCTTTCTTT	CASSDSSKNTEAFF
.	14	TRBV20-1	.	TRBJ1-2	TGCAGTGCTAGAGAGGGGGGACGGAACTATGGCTACACCTTC	CSAREGGRNYGYTF
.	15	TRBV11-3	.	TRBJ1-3	TGTGCCAGCAGCTTAAGACAGGACTCTGGAAACACCATATATTTT	CASSLRQDSGNTIYF
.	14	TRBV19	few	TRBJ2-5	TGTGCCAGTAGTCCTCCGAATAGCCAAGAGACCCAGTACTTC	CASSPPNSQETQYF
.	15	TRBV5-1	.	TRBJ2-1	TGCGCCAGCAGAGGGCCCGGGGGAGACCTCAATGAGCAGTTCTTC	CASRGPGGDLNEQFF
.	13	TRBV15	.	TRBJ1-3	TGTGCCACCGGCCGGTCCTCTGGAAACACCATATATTTT	CATGRSSGNTIYF
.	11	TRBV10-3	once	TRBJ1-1	TGTGCCATCAGTGGGGCTATAGGAGCTTTCTTT	CAISGAIGAFF
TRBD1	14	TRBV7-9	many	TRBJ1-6	TGTGCCAGCAGCTTAGTGGCAGGGGGCTCACCCCTCCACTTT	CASSLVAGGSPLHF
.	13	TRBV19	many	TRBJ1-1	TGTGCCAGTAGTAACCCCGTAAACACTGAAGCTTTCTTT	CASSNPVNTEAFF
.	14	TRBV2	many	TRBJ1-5	TGTGCCAGCAGTGAACCCAGAGGCAATCAGCCCCAGCATTTT	CASSEPRGNQPQHF
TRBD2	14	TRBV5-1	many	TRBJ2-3	TGCGCCAGCAGCTTAGCGGGGGGCACAGATACGCAGTATTTT	CASSLAGGTDTQYF
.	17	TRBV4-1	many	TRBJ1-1	TGCGCCAGCAGCCAAGAAGGGGCAGGGCCCCGGAGCACTGAAGCTTTCTTT	CASSQEGAGPRSTEAFF
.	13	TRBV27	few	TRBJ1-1	TGTGCCAGCATGGCGGGGGCATTCACTGAAGCTTTCTTT	CASMAGAFTEAFF
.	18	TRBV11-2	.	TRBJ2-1	TGTGCCAGCAGCTTAGTGTGTGGGGGGCAGGGGGTTTACAATGAGCAGTTCTTC	CASSLVCGGQGVYNEQFF
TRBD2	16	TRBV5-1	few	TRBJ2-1	TGCGCCAGCAGCTCGAGCACTAGCGGGCCCTACAATGAGCAGTTCTTC	CASSSSTSGPYNEQFF
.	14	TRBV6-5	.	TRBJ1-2	TGTGCCAGCAGTCCCCCGACAGGCCCCTATGGCTACACCTTC	CASSPPTGPYGYTF
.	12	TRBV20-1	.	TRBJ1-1	TGCAGGGCGGCAGGGGCCGTATCTGAAGCTTTCTTT	CRAAGAVSEAFF
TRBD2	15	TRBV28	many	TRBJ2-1	TGTGCCAGCAGCCCTCGGGGGGAGGGGAAAAATGAGCAGTTCTTC	CASSPRGEGKNEQFF
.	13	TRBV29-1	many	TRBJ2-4	TGCAGCGCCGTCGTTATAGCCAAAAACATTCAGTACTTC	CSAVVIAKNIQYF
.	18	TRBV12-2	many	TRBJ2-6	TGTGCAAGTCGCTTAGCTGGGACAGTACCCTCTGGGGCCAACGTCCTGACTTTC	CASRLAGTVPSGANVLTF
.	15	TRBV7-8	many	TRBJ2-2	TGTGCCAGCAGCTTTTCTAGTTCGGGCACCGGGGAGCTGTTTTTT	CASSFSSSGTGELFF
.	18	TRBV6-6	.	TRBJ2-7	TGTGCCAGCAGTGCGCTTGGATTAGACTGGGTCGGTTCCTACGAGCAGTACTTC	CASSALGLDWVGSYEQYF
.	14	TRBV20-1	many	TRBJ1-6	TGCAGTGCTCTGACAGACTCCTATAATTCACCCCTCCACTTT	CSALTDSYNSPLHF
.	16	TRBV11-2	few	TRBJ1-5	TGTGCCAGCAGCCTCGGCGGAGACGTTACTTATCAGCCCCAGCATTTT	CASSLGGDVTYQPQHF
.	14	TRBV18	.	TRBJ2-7	TGTGCCAGCTCACCAATGGTCATCTCCTACGAGCAGTACTTT	CASSPMVISYEQYF
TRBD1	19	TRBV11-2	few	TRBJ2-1	TGTGCCAGCAGCTTCAACCTTCGAACAGGGACAGGCTCCTACAATGAGCAGTTCTTC	CASSFNLRTGTGSYNEQFF
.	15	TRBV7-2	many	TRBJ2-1	TGTGCCAGCAGCTTAGAGCCCCCCTCCTACAATGAGCAGTTCTTC	CASSLEPPSYNEQFF
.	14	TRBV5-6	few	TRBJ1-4	TGTGCCAGCGGCCTGGGGGCTACTAATGAAAAACTGTTTTTT	CASGLGATNEKLFF
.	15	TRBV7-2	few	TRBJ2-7	TGTGCCAGCAGCTTAGAAAGGGGGGGAGCCTACGAGCAGTACTTC	CASSLERGGAYEQYF
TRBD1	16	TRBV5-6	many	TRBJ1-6	TGTGCCAGCAGCCCAAGACAGGGGGCTTGGAATTCACCCCTCCACTTT	CASSPRQGAWNSPLHF
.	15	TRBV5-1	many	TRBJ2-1	TGCGCCAGCAGCTTGGTGGGACACCTAAACAGTGAGCAGTTCTTC	CASSLVGHLNSEQFF
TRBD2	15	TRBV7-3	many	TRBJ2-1	TGTGCCAGCAGCATCGGGACTAGCAGATACAATGAGCAGTTCTTC	CASSIGTSRYNEQFF
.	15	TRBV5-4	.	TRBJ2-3	TGTGCCAGCAGCTTGGACAGCCAGGGCACAGATACGCAGTATTTT	CASSLDSQGTDTQYF
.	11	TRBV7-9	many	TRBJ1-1	TGTGCCAGCAGACGCGACACTGAAGCTTTCTTT	CASRRDTEAFF
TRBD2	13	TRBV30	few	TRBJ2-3	TGTGCCTGGGAACCGGGGGGGACAGATACGCAGTATTTT	CAWEPGGTDTQYF
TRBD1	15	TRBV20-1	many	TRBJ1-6	TGCAGTGCTAGGCTGGACAGGGGGCCATCTTCACCCCTCCACTTT	CSARLDRGPSSPLHF
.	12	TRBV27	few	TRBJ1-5	TGTGCCAGCAGCTTAGTGGGTCAGCCCCAGCATTTT	CASSLVGQPQHF
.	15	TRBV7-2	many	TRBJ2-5	TGTGCCAACTCTAGAAGGGCAGGGACCGGGGAGACCCAGTACTTC	CANSRRAGTGETQYF
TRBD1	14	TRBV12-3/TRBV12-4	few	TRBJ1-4	TGTGCCAGCAGTTTGCAGGGGGGTATCGAAAAACTGTTTTTT	CASSLQGGIEKLFF
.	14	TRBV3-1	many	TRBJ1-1	TGTGCCAGCAGCCTTCAACAGGGGAACACTGAAGCTTTCTTT	CASSLQQGNTEAFF
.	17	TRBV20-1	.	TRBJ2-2	TGCAGTGCTAGAGACTACAGGGCCCAAACGAACACCGGGGAGCTGTTTTTT	CSARDYRAQTNTGELFF
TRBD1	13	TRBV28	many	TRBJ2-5	TGTGCCACCAGGACAGGGGGCCGGGAGACCCAGTACTTC	CATRTGGRETQYF
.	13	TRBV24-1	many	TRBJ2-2	TGTGCCACCAGTGTCCCCGTCACCGGGGAGCTGTTTTTT	CATSVPVTGELFF
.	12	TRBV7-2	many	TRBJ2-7	TGTGCCAGCAGCTTATCCCAGTACGAGCAGTACTTC	CASSLSQYEQYF